The sequence of this TCR beta chain was determined in a study of CD8 T cells in ankylosing spondylitis. Quantitative 5'-RACE with molecular barcodes produced the TCR beta libraries. TCRdb redid the calling of the 5' RACE reads with MiXCR, one entry per CDR3 protein. Of hundreds of thousands of distinct CDR3 sequences listed, approximately 12% are singletons. Findings and limits, study-wide: Reports of some motif variants in reactive arthritis synovial fluid and blood predate this one. With a CD8+ phenotype, disease-linked clones were relatively rare in peripheral blood. What appeared characteristic of ankylosing spondylitis blood was a TCR beta motif of several highly homologous variants. Significantly higher representation of disease-linked clones was reported for matched ankylosing spondylitis synovial fluid.

This clonotype was picked up a small number of times. Its antigen is currently unknown. The V end lost 4 bases, the J end lost 10 bases, and 13 bases lay between the germline ends. The length of the CDR3 is 13 residues. CDR1 and CDR2 (germline): KGHDR, SFDVKD. Sequencing used blood, either unsorted or a sorted T cell fraction (not recorded which). This TCR was sampled from a male donor with ankylosing spondylitis. The rearrangement uses TRBV24-1 and TRBJ2-1; a possible D gene is TRBD1 (5 bases). The CDR3 sequence is CATSDVVGREQFF. The CDR3 region has the DNA TGTGCCACCAGTGACGTGGTGGGGCGCGAGCAGTTCTTC.